This TCR beta chain was retrieved from a study of technical replicates of blood from several donors. Trimming took 2 bases from V and 0 from J; bases not matched to a gene: 6. The CDR3 sequence is 17 residues long. Germline values: CDR1 ENHRY, CDR2 SYGVKD. Sequencing was performed with immunoSEQ multiplex PCR; in TCRdb, only in-frame clones are kept and a portion is missing. The repertoire holds some 82,000 clones, about 97% seen once, with approximately 0.18% in the top ten. The chain joins TRBV10-3 to TRBJ2-5; 10 positions agree with TRBD2. The origin of this receptor is a human donor in good health. Material for sequencing was T cells isolated from PBMCs. CDR3 in amino acids: CAISERDSGGYQETQYF. The CDR3 bases are TGTGCCATCAGTGAGCGGGATAGCGGGGGGTACCAAGAGACCCAGTACTTC.